The clone carrying this T cell receptor (beta chain) came up a few times. Its target is unknown. These data originate in a study of cytomegalovirus exposure and HLA in healthy donors. Study as a whole: The 130 or so validation repertoires, a later analysis reported, used the same platform as the 666 first-cohort repertoires.

Overall study results and limits: Rare sequences made up most TCRs, while some public TCRs were found in many donors.

Assay: immunoSEQ multiplex PCR; the TCRdb copy retains only in-frame clones and omits some. The sample contains 200,000 or so clones, around 86% of which appear only once. The trim removed 5 bases at V and 8 bases at J, leaving 5 bases unmatched. The CDR3 consists of 15 residues. CDR1 MDHEN and CDR2 SYDVKM come from the germline V gene. The genes are TRBV28 and TRBJ2-2; 13 bases agree with TRBD2. Source material: PBMCs. The sequence was collected from a woman under 30 in good health and CMV-seropositive. This CDR3 reads CASSGQTSGRGELFF. CDR3 DNA: TGTGCCAGCAGTGGACAGACTAGCGGGAGGGGGGAGCTGTTTTTT. Combining the CDR3 with reference TRBV28 and TRBJ2-2 gives the whole variable domain DVKVTQSSRYLVKRTGEKVFLECVQDMDHENMFWYRQDPGLGLRLIYFSYDVKMKEKGDIPEGYSVSREKKERFSLILESASTNQTSMYLCASSGQTSGRGELFFGEGSRLTVL.